These 13 T cell receptor beta chains share one sample of origin, sequenced in a study of Graves' ophthalmopathy and Graves' hyperthyroidism. Amplification targeted the TCR beta CDR3 regions, with RNA transcripts as the source material. Investigators did first-round RT-PCR with HTBI primers, then second-round multiplex PCR. TCRdb analysed the multiplex PCR reads with MiXCR anew, one entry per CDR3 protein. Here the sample spans nearly 400,000 distinct CDR3 sequences, around 17% being singletons. The sequenced material came from peripheral blood. The receptors derive from a woman younger than 30 with Graves' ophthalmopathy.

This clonotype was seen at least ten times. The chain uses TRBV29-1 and TRBJ1-5; tentative D call: TRBD1 (5 bases). The CDR3 contains 13 residues. The V end was cut by 4 bases, the J end by 0 bases, with 7 bases between. Germline assignment: CDR1 SQVTM and CDR2 ANQGSEA. CDR3 in amino acids: CSVGQYSNQPQHF. DNA of the CDR3: TGCAGCGTTGGACAGTATAGCAATCAGCCCCAGCATTTT. The full variable domain, completed using reference TRBV29-1 and TRBJ1-5, is SAVISQKPSRDICQRGTSLTIQCQVDSQVTMMFWYRQQPGQSLTLIATANQGSEATYESGFVIDKFPISRPNLTFSTLTVSNMSPEDSSIYLCSVGQYSNQPQHFGDGTRLSIL.

In its sample, this clonotype was seen many times. The rearrangement links TRBV9 to TRBJ1-1; possible D gene TRBD1, 5 bases. The germline gives CDR1 SGDLS, CDR2 YYNGEE. The germline V and J ends were trimmed by 6 bases and 3 bases, with 12 bases remaining between them. The length of the CDR3 is 13 residues. The CDR3 DNA is TGTGCCAGCACGGAGTTGGGGGACACTGAAGCTTTCTTT. Its translation is CASTELGDTEAFF.

This chain connects TRBV12-3 or TRBV12-4 to TRBJ2-5; D is possibly TRBD2 (5 bases). With 5 bases removed from V and 3 bases from J, the gap between germline ends came to 25 bases. The CDR3 has 18 amino acids. The CDR3 bases are TGTGCCAGCAGTCTCACCCCATTCGGACGGACTGATGAAGAGACCCAGTACTTC. Protein product: CASSLTPFGRTDEETQYF.

This clonotype has a count of ten or more. V and J are TRBV30 and TRBJ2-7; 7 bases are shared with TRBD2. The length of the CDR3 is 13 residues. Germline lookup yields CDR1 GTSNPN and CDR2 SVGIG (reference sequence). With 2 bases clipped from V and 5 bases from J, the junction kept 6 bases outside the gene matches. The CDR3 here is CAWSKGGTDEQYF. CDR3 DNA sequence: TGTGCCTGGAGTAAGGGAGGGACGGACGAGCAGTACTTC. Full variable domain (missing parts from reference TRBV30 and TRBJ2-7): SQTIHQWPATLVQPVGSPLSLECTVEGTSNPNLYWYRQAAGRGLQLLFYSVGIGQISSEVPQNLSASRPQDRQFILSSKKLLLSDSGFYLCAWSKGGTDEQYFGPGTRLTVT.

The genes are TRBV6-2 or TRBV6-3 and TRBJ1-1; 8 bases agree with TRBD1. Germline loops: CDR1 MNHEY, CDR2 SVGEGT. CDR3 size: 15 residues. V was pared by 6 bases and J by 6 bases, with 12 bases of the junction left unmatched. The CDR3 is CASSNDRGKSPEAFF. The CDR3 DNA sequence: TGTGCCAGCAGCAACGACAGGGGCAAAAGTCCTGAAGCTTTCTTT.

This clonotype was seen at least ten times. The chain recombines TRBV6-2 or TRBV6-3 with TRBJ1-1; 8 nucleotides agree with TRBD1. This CDR3 spans 12 amino acids. Germline V gives CDR1 MNHEY, CDR2 SVGEGT. V lost 8 bases, J lost 6 bases, and 5 bases stayed unmatched. CDR3 in DNA: TGTGCCAGCCGGACAGGGCGGGCTGAAGCTTTCTTT. This gives the protein CASRTGRAEAFF.

The chain uses TRBV5-5 and TRBJ1-6; D is undetermined. With 0 bases removed from V and 8 bases from J, the gap between germline ends came to 9 bases. The germline V gene has CDR1 SGHKS and CDR2 YYEKEE (reference sequence). The CDR3 has 14 amino acids. The CDR3 DNA sequence: TGTGCCAGCAGCTTGGATAGGTCCTATTCACCCCTCCACTTT. It encodes CASSLDRSYSPLHF.

This clonotype was detected many times. The chain has TRBV11-2 and TRBJ2-2; 8 bases line up with TRBD2. The CDR3 sequence is 13 residues long. The V segment lost 3 bases and the J segment 6 bases; nucleotides outside the gene matches: 0. CDR1 SGHAT and CDR2 FQNNGV come from the germline V gene. The CDR3 loop reads CASSLGLAGELFF. CDR3 DNA sequence: TGTGCCAGCAGCTTGGGACTAGCCGGGGAGCTGTTTTTT.

This clonotype showed up many times. The rearrangement links TRBV7-8 to TRBJ1-6; possibly TRBD1 for D (5 bases). Looked up from germline, CDR1 is SGHVS and CDR2 is FQNEAQ. The CDR3 is made up of 16 amino acids. V lost 3 bases to trimming and J lost 10 bases, with 19 bases between them. The CDR3 protein is CASSFNGWEEGSPLHF. The CDR3, as DNA: TGTGCCAGCAGCTTTAATGGCTGGGAAGAGGGGTCACCCCTCCACTTT.

This clonotype was detected many times. The rearrangement joins TRBV5-1 to TRBJ1-1; 7 bases line up with TRBD1. Losses at the gene ends were 3 bases for V and 7 bases for J; bases not matched to a gene: 3. Looked up from germline, CDR1 is SGHRS and CDR2 is YFSETQ. There are 12 residues in the CDR3. The CDR3 reads CASSSGTVEAFF. DNA for the CDR3: TGCGCCAGCAGCTCCGGGACAGTTGAAGCTTTCTTT.

This clonotype was picked up many times. The chain carries TRBV6-4 and TRBJ2-3; D possibly corresponds to TRBD2 (6 bases). The CDR3 contains 15 residues. The germline V and J ends were trimmed by 6 bases and 4 bases, with 17 bases remaining between them. From germline, CDR1 is MRHNA and CDR2 SNTAGT. The CDR3 reads CASSEDQTGADTQYF. In DNA form, the CDR3 reads TGTGCCAGCAGCGAGGACCAGACGGGGGCAGATACGCAGTATTTT.

This clonotype has ten or more counts. The chain has TRBV18 and TRBJ2-7; D is undetermined. In germline, CDR1 is KGHSH, CDR2 LQKENI. The V gene lost 3 bases and the J gene lost 2 bases, with 11 bases spanning the gap. The CDR3 is 14 residues long. CDR3: CASSPGAETYEQYF. The CDR3 DNA sequence: TGTGCCAGCTCACCGGGCGCGGAGACCTACGAGCAGTACTTC.

This clonotype was observed at least ten times. The chain combines TRBV29-1 with TRBJ2-7; D perhaps matches TRBD1 (6 bases). CDR3 length: 13 amino acids. CDR1 and CDR2 from the germline V gene are SQVTM and ANQGSEA. The V and J ends lost 5 bases and 5 bases respectively, with 16 bases between them. CDR3 sequence reads: CSVLRAGADEQYF. The DNA of the CDR3 is TGCAGCGTTCTTAGGGCAGGGGCCGACGAGCAGTACTTC.